One and the same sample provided the 32 T cell receptor beta chains below, sequenced in a study of control samples from healthy donors and cancer patients. Repertoires were generated with immunoSEQ multiplex PCR, while TCRdb's copy carries only in-frame clones and drops some. Of about 92,000 clones in the sample, more than 75% were seen once. Sequenced material: blood. These receptor sequences come from a woman aged 60-75 years in good health.

V is TRBV19 and J is TRBJ2-1, with a weak D call TRBD2 (7 bases). This CDR3 spans 16 amino acids. V was cut by 6 bases and J by 4 bases, with 19 bases left in between. CDR1 is LNHDA, CDR2 SQIVND, per germline (reference sequence). The CDR3 reads CASRKGGLVIYNEQFF. The CDR3 DNA reads as TGTGCCAGTAGAAAGGGGGGGCTAGTAATATACAATGAGCAGTTCTTC.

This clone was observed a single time. V is TRBV6-5 and J is TRBJ1-4; maybe TRBD1 (5 bases). The CDR3 loop spans 13 amino acids. Germline V lookup: CDR1 MNHEY, CDR2 SVGAGI. V lost 7 bases to trimming and J lost 5 bases, with 11 bases between them. The CDR3, as DNA: TGTGCCAGCAAAGGGACTGAGAATGAAAAACTGTTTTTT. Its translation is CASKGTENEKLFF.

The chain joins TRBV6-5 to TRBJ1-2; D not resolved. CDR3 length: 13 residues. V lost 4 bases, J lost 2 bases, and 8 bases lay in between. CDR1 and CDR2 from the germline V gene are MNHEY and SVGAGI. The CDR3 here is CASSFSGNYGYTF. As DNA, the CDR3 is TGTGCCAGCAGTTTTTCCGGGAACTATGGCTACACCTTC.

The V and J genes are TRBV19 and TRBJ2-5; D not resolved. From germline, CDR1 is LNHDA and CDR2 SQIVND (reference sequence). The CDR3 is 14 amino acids. V was clipped by 1 base and J by 1 base, with 7 bases between them. CDR3 loop: CASSIGLLQETQYF. The CDR3, as DNA: TGTGCCAGTAGTATAGGACTGCTCCAAGAGACCCAGTACTTC.

J is TRBJ1-2 and V is TRBV19; 8 nucleotides agree with TRBD1. The germline V gene has CDR1 LNHDA and CDR2 SQIVND (reference sequence). This CDR3 is built from 13 residues. V was clipped by 0 bases and J by 7 bases; unmatched bases: 1. The CDR3 sequence: CASSIETGAGYTF. For the CDR3, the DNA is TGTGCCAGTAGTATAGAGACAGGGGCTGGCTACACCTTC.

J is TRBJ1-2 and V is TRBV10-3; no firm D call. V lost 4 bases and J 2 bases, leaving 5 bases between the germline ends. The CDR3 covers 12 residues. Germline V gives CDR1 ENHRY, CDR2 SYGVKD. The CDR3 is CAISGPNYGYTF. CDR3 bases: TGTGCCATCAGTGGACCAAACTATGGCTACACCTTC.

The chain recombines TRBV7-2 with TRBJ2-1, with 9 bases that match TRBD2. Trimming took 11 bases from V and 2 from J; bases not matched to a gene: 4. There are 13 residues in the CDR3. CDR1 and CDR2 (germline): SGHTA, FQGNSA. Here the CDR3 reads CAAGGQTYNEQFF. CDR3 in DNA: TGTGCCGCGGGGGGGCAGACCTACAATGAGCAGTTCTTC. The full variable domain, rest sourced from reference TRBV7-2 and TRBJ2-1, is GAGVSQSPSNKVTEKGKDVELRCDPISGHTALYWYRQSLGQGLEFLIYFQGNSAPDKSGLPSDRFSAERTGGSVSTLTIQRTQQEDSAVYLCAAGGQTYNEQFFGPGTRLTVL.

J is TRBJ2-1 and V is TRBV12-3 or TRBV12-4; D is uncertain. V lost 8 bases to trimming and J lost 6 bases, with 14 bases between them. The CDR3 length is 13 residues. The CDR3 is CASLPGVGNEQFF. The CDR3 coding sequence is TGTGCCAGCCTCCCCGGAGTTGGCAATGAGCAGTTCTTC.

The chain uses TRBV10-1 and TRBJ2-1; 10 nucleotides match TRBD2. The CDR3 consists of 15 residues. CDR1 is WNHNN, CDR2 SYGVQD, per germline (reference sequence). The junction had 5 bases not matched to a gene; V was cut back by 5 bases and J by 4 bases. The CDR3 DNA sequence: TGCGCCAGCAGTTACTCAGCGGGGGGGTACAATGAGCAGTTCTTC. Translating gives CASSYSAGGYNEQFF.

The chain combines TRBV9 with TRBJ1-2, with D perhaps TRBD1 (6 bases). V gave up 0 bases and J gave up 0 bases, with 12 bases separating them. The CDR3 is 16 residues long. The germline V gene encodes CDR1 SGDLS and CDR2 YYNGEE. The CDR3 region is CASSVDRVTPNYGYTF. The DNA for the CDR3 is TGTGCCAGCAGCGTAGACAGGGTGACACCTAACTATGGCTACACCTTC.

The CDR3 loop is CASNRLLGTGELFF. CDR3 bases: TGTGCCAGCAATCGCTTATTGGGCACCGGGGAGCTGTTTTTT. The chain joins TRBV6-6 to TRBJ2-2, with D unclear. V lost 7 bases and J lost 4, with 13 bases in between. There are 14 residues in the CDR3. Germline CDR1 MNHNY, CDR2 SVGAGI (reference sequence).

This sequence joins TRBV4-2 and TRBJ2-6; TRBD1 aligns across 10 bases. This CDR3 region has 18 residues. J gave up 0 bases and V 4 bases, and 6 bases lay outside the gene matches. Germline-derived CDR1 and CDR2 are LGHNA and YNFKEQ. The CDR3 sequence: CASSLGTGANSGANVLTF. Written as DNA, the CDR3 is TGTGCCAGCAGCCTAGGGACAGGGGCCAACTCTGGGGCCAACGTCCTGACTTTC.

This chain uses TRBV10-1 with TRBJ2-3; D might be TRBD2 (6 bases). CDR3 length: 13 residues. V lost 4 bases and J 14 bases, leaving 19 bases between the germline ends. The germline V gene has CDR1 WNHNN and CDR2 SYGVQD (reference sequence). CDR3 in amino acids: CASSGNWRDPVYF. The CDR3 nucleotides are TGCGCCAGCAGTGGAAACTGGCGGGATCCGGTGTATTTT.

Notes on this clone: At one of its ends the junction is not consistent with the germline gene, which may arise from a read error. The chain is built from TRBV7-7 and TRBJ1-3; TRBD1 agrees at 9 bases. Germline V lookup: CDR1 SSHAT, CDR2 FNYEAQ (reference sequence). The CDR3 consists of 14 residues. The CDR3 is CASSLAGTGSPLYF. CDR3 nucleotide sequence: TGTGCTAGCAGCTTAGCCGGGACAGGGTCTCCTCTATATTTT.

The V gene is TRBV3-1 (or the pseudogene TRBV3-2), the J gene TRBJ1-5; D is ambiguous. Germline V gives CDR1 LGHDT, CDR2 YNNKEL (reference sequence). CDR3 size: 15 residues. V was cut by 0 bases and J by 4 bases, with 10 bases left in between. The CDR3: CASSQDMSGNQPQHF. The CDR3 nucleotides are TGTGCCAGCAGCCAAGATATGTCGGGGAATCAGCCCCAGCATTTT.

The chain employs TRBV19 and TRBJ2-7, with 7 bases fitting TRBD1. This CDR3 comprises 14 residues. V gave up 6 bases and J gave up 4 bases; unmatched junction bases: 9. Germline V lookup: CDR1 LNHDA, CDR2 SQIVND (reference sequence). CDR3: CASSGRDRGYEQYF. The CDR3 DNA sequence: TGTGCCAGTAGCGGACGGGACAGAGGTTACGAGCAGTACTTC. Filled out from reference TRBV19 and TRBJ2-7, the complete variable domain reads DGGITQSPKYLFRKEGQNVTLSCEQNLNHDAMYWYRQDPGQGLRLIYYSQIVNDFQKGDIAEGYSVSREKKESFPLTVTSAQKNPTAFYLCASSGRDRGYEQYFGPGTRLTVT.

This clone appeared a few times. The J gene is TRBJ1-3, the V gene TRBV9; possible D gene TRBD1, 6 bases. The CDR3 extends over 16 amino acids. Trimming stripped 0 bases from V and 2 bases from J, with 12 bases between. Germline values: CDR1 SGDLS, CDR2 YYNGEE. CDR3 bases: TGTGCCAGCAGCGTAGTAGGGGGGCGGCCTGGAAACACCATATATTTT. It specifies CASSVVGGRPGNTIYF.

The rearrangement uses TRBV28 and TRBJ1-6; D gene ambiguous. V lost 5 bases and J lost 9, with 14 bases in between. Germline V CDR1 and CDR2: MDHEN, SYDVKM. This CDR3 contains 14 residues. The CDR3 loop is CASSTPTRSSPLHF. The CDR3 bases are TGTGCCAGCAGTACCCCTACCAGGAGTTCACCCCTCCACTTT. The whole variable domain, remainder taken from reference TRBV28 and TRBJ1-6, is DVKVTQSSRYLVKRTGEKVFLECVQDMDHENMFWYRQDPGLGLRLIYFSYDVKMKEKGDIPEGYSVSREKKERFSLILESASTNQTSMYLCASSTPTRSSPLHFGNGTRLTVT.

The chain employs TRBV19 and TRBJ2-1; 7 nucleotides agree with TRBD1. CDR1 is LNHDA, CDR2 SQIVND, per germline (reference sequence). CDR3 size: 15 residues. V trimming: 0 bases; J trimming: 9 bases; junction bases outside the gene matches: 8. The CDR3, as DNA: TGTGCCAGTAGTATAGATCAGGGGGTAGGAGTTGAGCAGTTCTTC. It specifies CASSIDQGVGVEQFF.

This CDR3 is CASSQLAGGTTDTQYF. CDR3 DNA sequence: TGCGCCAGCAGCCAACTAGCGGGGGGCACCACAGATACGCAGTATTTT. V is TRBV4-1 and J is TRBJ2-3; 11 nucleotides agree with TRBD2. The CDR3 loop spans 16 amino acids. CDR1 and CDR2 from the germline V gene are MGHRA and YSYEKL. V dropped 2 bases and J dropped 2; count of bases not matched to a gene: 3.

The chain combines TRBV28 with TRBJ2-7, with 8 bases fitting TRBD1. This CDR3 has 16 amino acids. Germline CDR1 is MDHEN and CDR2 is SYDVKM. After removal of 4 bases from V and 2 bases from J, the junction contained 10 bases not matched to a gene. The CDR3 coding sequence is TGTGCCAGCAGTTCGCCATCGACAGGGGTTCCCTACGAGCAGTACTTC. Amino acids: CASSSPSTGVPYEQYF.

A single count supports this clone. The chain employs TRBV5-1 and TRBJ2-7; D gene ambiguous. The CDR3 extends over 11 amino acids. Germline CDR1 is SGHRS and CDR2 is YFSETQ. V shed 1 base and J shed 4 bases, with 3 bases lying between them. The CDR3 spells CASSLTYEQYF. The DNA for the CDR3 is TGCGCCAGCAGCTTGACGTACGAGCAGTACTTC.

This clone was recorded a few times. V is TRBV6-2 or TRBV6-3 and J is TRBJ1-5; 7 bases agree with TRBD1. Germline assignment: CDR1 MNHEY and CDR2 SVGEGT. Germline trimming cut 4 bases from V and 6 bases from J; bases unmatched to any gene: 9. The CDR3 consists of 15 residues. The CDR3 bases are TGTGCCAGCAGTTCGAGACAGGGAGTTTTTCAGCCCCAGCATTTT. Translation gives CASSSRQGVFQPQHF.

V is TRBV27 and J is TRBJ1-3; maybe TRBD1 (5 bases). This CDR3 has 15 amino acids. The germline V and J ends were trimmed by 8 bases and 0 bases, with 14 bases remaining between them. Per the germline V gene, CDR1 is MNHEY and CDR2 is SMNVEV (reference sequence). CDR3 coding DNA: TGTGCCAGCCGAATCCGGGGGAACTCTGGAAACACCATATATTTT. Translating gives CASRIRGNSGNTIYF.

The rearrangement links TRBV5-5 to TRBJ1-6; no firm D call. CDR3 length equals 15 residues. The V gene lost 2 bases and the J gene lost 0 bases, with 6 bases spanning the gap. The germline V gene has CDR1 SGHKS and CDR2 YYEKEE (reference sequence). CDR3 sequence (DNA): TGTGCCAGCAGCTTCGGGGTCTCCTATAATTCACCCCTCCACTTT. It is translated as CASSFGVSYNSPLHF.

The rearrangement joins TRBV5-6 to TRBJ1-4, with a possible D match to TRBD1 (5 bases). This CDR3 has 14 amino acids. In germline, CDR1 is SGHDT, CDR2 YYEEEE. Trimming removed 4 bases from V and 6 bases from J, with 13 bases in between. This chain's CDR3 is CASSTGPRDEKLFF. CDR3 DNA: TGTGCCAGCAGCACCGGGCCCAGGGATGAAAAACTGTTTTTT.

The chain is built from TRBV6-4 and TRBJ2-3; TRBD1 or TRBD2 may be the D gene (6 bases each). The CDR3 has 12 residues. The V gene's germline CDR1 is MRHNA and CDR2 SNTAGT. V was shortened by 9 bases and J by 13 bases, with 20 bases between the two germline ends. CDR3 sequence reads: CARGGGPQREYF. The CDR3 bases are TGTGCCAGGGGGGGCGGGCCCCAAAGGGAGTATTTT.

CDR3 region: CASRRSGLSNQPQHF. The CDR3 coding sequence is TGTGCCAGTAGGAGATCAGGGTTGAGCAATCAGCCCCAGCATTTT. The chain is built from TRBV19 and TRBJ1-5; D might be TRBD1 (5 bases). The length of the CDR3 is 15 residues. V lost 6 bases and J 1 base, leaving 13 bases between the germline ends. Germline values: CDR1 LNHDA, CDR2 SQIVND (reference sequence).

The chain carries TRBV7-9 and TRBJ2-1, with TRBD2 identical over 8 bases. With 3 bases clipped from V and 8 bases from J, the junction kept 0 bases outside the gene matches. The CDR3 loop spans 12 amino acids. CDR1 is SEHNR and CDR2 is FQNEAQ in the germline V gene (reference sequence). CDR3 in DNA: TGTGCCAGCAGCTTGGGACTAGATGAGCAGTTCTTC. It encodes CASSLGLDEQFF.

This clone has more than one count but fewer than ten. The J gene is TRBJ2-7, the V gene TRBV24-1, with D perhaps TRBD2 (5 bases). The CDR3 runs to 17 residues. The V gene's germline CDR1 is KGHDR and CDR2 SFDVKD. The germline V and J ends were trimmed by 0 bases and 2 bases, with 16 bases remaining between them. The CDR3 DNA reads TGTGCCACCAGTGATTTGTGGTCGCGGGCCGATACCTACGAGCAGTACTTC. Amino acids: CATSDLWSRADTYEQYF.

The chain is built from TRBV19 and TRBJ1-1, with unresolved D. V was pared by 1 base and J by 3 bases, with 15 bases between. Germline loops: CDR1 LNHDA, CDR2 SQIVND (reference sequence). CDR3 length: 16 amino acids. This CDR3 is CASSIASSLSDTEAFF. The CDR3 region has the DNA TGTGCCAGTAGTATAGCATCTTCCTTGTCGGACACTGAAGCTTTCTTT.

The CDR3 sequence is CASSTRWEGMNTEAFF. In DNA form, the CDR3 reads TGCGCCAGCAGCACGAGGTGGGAAGGAATGAACACTGAAGCTTTCTTT. The genes are TRBV5-1 and TRBJ1-1; D not resolved. Germline assignment: CDR1 SGHRS and CDR2 YFSETQ. V was pared by 4 bases and J by 0 bases, with 16 bases between. The CDR3 spans 16 residues.